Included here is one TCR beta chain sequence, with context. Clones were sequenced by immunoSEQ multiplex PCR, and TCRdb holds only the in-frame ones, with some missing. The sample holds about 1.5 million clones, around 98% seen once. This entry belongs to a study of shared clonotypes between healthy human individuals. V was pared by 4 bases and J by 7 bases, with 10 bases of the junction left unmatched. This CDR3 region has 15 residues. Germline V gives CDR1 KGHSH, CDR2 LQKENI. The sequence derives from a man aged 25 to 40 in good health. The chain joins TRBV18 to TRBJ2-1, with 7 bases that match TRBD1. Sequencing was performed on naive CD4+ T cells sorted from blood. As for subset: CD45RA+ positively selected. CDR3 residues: CASSLLGTEANEQFF. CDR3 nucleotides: TGTGCCAGCTCACTCCTAGGGACAGAAGCTAATGAGCAGTTCTTC.